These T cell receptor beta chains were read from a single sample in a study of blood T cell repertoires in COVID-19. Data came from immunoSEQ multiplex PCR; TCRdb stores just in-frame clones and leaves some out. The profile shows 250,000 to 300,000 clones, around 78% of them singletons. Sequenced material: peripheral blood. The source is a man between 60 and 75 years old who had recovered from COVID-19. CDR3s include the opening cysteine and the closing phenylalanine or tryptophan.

CASSGSRQGSYEQYF,TRBV7-2
CAWRPEGAGQSYTF,TRBV30
CSVEVGSGRYQETQYF,TRBV29-1
CASSLVSGGNNEQFF,TRBV7-8
CASSTRTGGSNEKLFF,TRBV19
CASGPGQGYGYTF,TRBV7-9
CASRNTGTGGKQYF,TRBV6-5
CARSCYRAGQETQYF,TRBV5-3
CASSNSRDRGNTEAFF,TRBV21-1
CASSLGRTGNSPLHF,TRBV11-2
CASSSWTGGIYEQYF,TRBV27
CASSGQAYNEQFF,TRBV27
CASILRSSAKNIQYF,TRBV6-5
CASSARRGGTDTQYF,TRBV14
CASSAFPQSPLHF,TRBV2